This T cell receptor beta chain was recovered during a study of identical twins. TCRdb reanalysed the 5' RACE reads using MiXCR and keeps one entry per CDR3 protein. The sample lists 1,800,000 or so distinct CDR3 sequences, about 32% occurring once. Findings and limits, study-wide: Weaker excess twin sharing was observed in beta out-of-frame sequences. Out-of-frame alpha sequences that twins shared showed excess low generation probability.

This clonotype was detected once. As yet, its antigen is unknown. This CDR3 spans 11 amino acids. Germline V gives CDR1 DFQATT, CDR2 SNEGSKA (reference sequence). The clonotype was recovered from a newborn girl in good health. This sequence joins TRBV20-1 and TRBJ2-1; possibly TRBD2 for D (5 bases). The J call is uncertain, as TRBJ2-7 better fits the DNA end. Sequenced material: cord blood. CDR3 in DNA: TGCAGTGCGTGGGAGTACAATGAGCAGTACTTC. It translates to CSAWEYNEQYF.